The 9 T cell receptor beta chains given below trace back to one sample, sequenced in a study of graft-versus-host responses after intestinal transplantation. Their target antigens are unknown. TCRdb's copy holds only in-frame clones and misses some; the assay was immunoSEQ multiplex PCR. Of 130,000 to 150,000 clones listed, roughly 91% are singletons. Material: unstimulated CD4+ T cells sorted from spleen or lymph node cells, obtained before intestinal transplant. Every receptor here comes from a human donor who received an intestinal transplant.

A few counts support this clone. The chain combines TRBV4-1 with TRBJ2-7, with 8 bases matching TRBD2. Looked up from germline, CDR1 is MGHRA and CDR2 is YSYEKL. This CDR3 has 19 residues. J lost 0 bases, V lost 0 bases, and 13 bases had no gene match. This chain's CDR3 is CASSQDLSTSGTSSYEQYF. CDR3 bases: TGCGCCAGCAGCCAAGATTTATCAACATCCGGGACTAGCTCCTACGAGCAGTACTTC.

The CDR3 coding sequence is TGTGCCAGCAGCTTAGGAGGGACAGGGACTTCACCCCTCCACTTT. Protein: CASSLGGTGTSPLHF. The J gene is TRBJ1-6, the V gene TRBV11-1, with 9 nucleotides matching TRBD1. CDR1 is SGHAT, CDR2 FQDESV, per germline (reference sequence). This CDR3 is 15 amino acids long. After removal of 1 base from V and 9 bases from J, the junction contained 4 bases not matched to a gene.

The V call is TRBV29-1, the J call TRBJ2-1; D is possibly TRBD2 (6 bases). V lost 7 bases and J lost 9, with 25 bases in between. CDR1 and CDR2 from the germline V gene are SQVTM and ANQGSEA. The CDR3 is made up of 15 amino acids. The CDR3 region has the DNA TGCAGCGGGGCACTGGGCGGGACCGCCTGGAGTGAGCAGTTCTTC. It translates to CSGALGGTAWSEQFF.

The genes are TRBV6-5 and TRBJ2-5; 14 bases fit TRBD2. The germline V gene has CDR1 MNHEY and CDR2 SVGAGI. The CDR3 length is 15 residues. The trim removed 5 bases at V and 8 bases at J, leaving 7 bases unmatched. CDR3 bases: TGTGCCAGCAGTGGACTAGCGGGAGGTCGGCGAACCCAGTACTTC. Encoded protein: CASSGLAGGRRTQYF.

CDR3 sequence: CASRTDGNTIYF. CDR3 DNA: TGTGCCAGCAGGACAGACGGAAACACCATATATTTT. The V call is TRBV6-6, the J call TRBJ1-3; tentative D call: TRBD1 (5 bases). This CDR3 region has 12 residues. Germline V gene data show CDR1 as MNHNY and CDR2 as SVGAGI (reference sequence). V was shortened by 6 bases and J by 4 bases, with 7 bases between the two germline ends.

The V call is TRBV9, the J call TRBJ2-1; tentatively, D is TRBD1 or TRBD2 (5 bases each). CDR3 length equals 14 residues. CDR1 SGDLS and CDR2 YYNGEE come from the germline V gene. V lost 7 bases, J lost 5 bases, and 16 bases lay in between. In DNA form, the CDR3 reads TGTGCCAGCGATGTGAGGGGAACCCACAATGAGCAGTTCTTC. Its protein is CASDVRGTHNEQFF.

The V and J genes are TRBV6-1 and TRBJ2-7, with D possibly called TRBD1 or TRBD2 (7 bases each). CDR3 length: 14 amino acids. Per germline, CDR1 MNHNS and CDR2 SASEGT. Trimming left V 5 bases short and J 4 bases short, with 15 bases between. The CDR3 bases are TGTGCCAGCAGTCGGGGGGACAGTCGTTACGAGCAGTACTTC. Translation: CASSRGDSRYEQYF.

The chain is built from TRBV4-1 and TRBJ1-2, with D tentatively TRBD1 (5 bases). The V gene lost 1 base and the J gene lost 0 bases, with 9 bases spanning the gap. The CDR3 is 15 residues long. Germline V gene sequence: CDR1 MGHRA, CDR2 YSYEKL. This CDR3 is CASSQGDRANYGYTF. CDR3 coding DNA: TGCGCCAGCAGCCAAGGGGACCGAGCTAACTATGGCTACACCTTC.

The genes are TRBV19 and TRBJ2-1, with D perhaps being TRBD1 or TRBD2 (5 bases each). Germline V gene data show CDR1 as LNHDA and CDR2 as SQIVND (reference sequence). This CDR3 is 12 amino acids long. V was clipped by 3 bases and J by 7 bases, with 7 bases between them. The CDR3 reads CASSIWGNEQFF. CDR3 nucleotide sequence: TGTGCCAGTAGTATTTGGGGGAATGAGCAGTTCTTC.